This T cell receptor beta chain was profiled in a study of shared clonotypes between healthy human individuals. Concerning this clone itself: The antigen is undetermined. The sample contains more than one DNA sequence encoding this CDR3.

The CDR3 covers 11 residues. V shed 4 bases and J shed 5 bases, with 6 bases lying between them. The germline CDR1 and CDR2 sequences are SNHLY and FYNNEI. The study, taken as a whole, reports: The sampled material consisted only of blood, and tissue repertoires are likely to differ.

TCRdb keeps only in-frame clones here, not all; method: immunoSEQ multiplex PCR. The sample yields around 940,000 clones, 60% to 85% seen once. The V gene is TRBV2, the J gene TRBJ2-7, with D possibly being TRBD1 (5 bases). Sequenced input: memory CD4+ T cells sorted from blood. Subset indicated: CD45RA-negative fraction. This clonotype was obtained from a man between 18 and 35 years old in good health. The CDR3 DNA reads as TGTGCCAGCAGTGCCAGGGACGAGCAGTACTTC. Its protein product is CASSARDEQYF.